A selection of T cell receptor beta chains follows, all from one sample in a study of blood T cells in healthy people across ages. TCRdb re-derived calls from the 5' RACE reads in MiXCR, one entry per CDR3 protein. The sample records about 1.4 million distinct CDR3 sequences, approximately 60% being singletons. The sample taken for sequencing was blood. The receptors shown here come from a man between 18 and 35 years old in good health. Both conserved end residues are part of each CDR3. Each record gives: D gene, J gene, clone size, CDR3 length, V gene, CDR3 protein, CDR3 DNA. The D gene is left open where the match is weak. Clone size, where shown, is once, few, many, or a class for clones that have expanded.

D: NA
J: TRBJ2-2
size: NA
length: 16
V: TRBV28
CDR3: CASSLPGQTVFGELFF
DNA: TGTGCCAGCAGTTTACCGGGACAAACCGTTTTCGGGGAGCTGTTTTTT

D: TRBD1
J: TRBJ2-1
size: NA
length: 13
V: TRBV29-1
CDR3: CSKASTGSSEQFF
DNA: TGCAGCAAAGCCTCGACAGGGAGCAGTGAGCAGTTCTTC

D: NA
J: TRBJ2-7
size: NA
length: 16
V: TRBV5-6
CDR3: CASSDWDTFIPYEQYF
DNA: TGTGCCAGCAGCGACTGGGACACTTTTATTCCCTACGAGCAGTACTTC

D: NA
J: TRBJ2-5
size: few
length: 12
V: TRBV12-3/TRBV12-4
CDR3: CASASGYGTQYF
DNA: TGTGCCAGCGCCTCGGGTTACGGGACCCAGTACTTC

D: TRBD2
J: TRBJ2-1
size: NA
length: 16
V: TRBV6-5
CDR3: CASSSPLAGNYNEQFF
DNA: TGTGCCAGCAGTTCCCCACTAGCGGGGAACTACAATGAGCAGTTCTTC

D: NA
J: TRBJ1-6
size: NA
length: 17
V: TRBV10-3
CDR3: CAISDRGRTDYNSPLHF
DNA: TGTGCCATCAGTGATAGGGGACGGACCGACTATAATTCACCCCTCCACTTT

D: NA
J: TRBJ2-3
size: NA
length: 14
V: TRBV10-1
CDR3: CASKEGLGQDTQYF
DNA: TGCGCCAGCAAGGAAGGTTTAGGTCAAGATACGCAGTATTTT

D: NA
J: TRBJ1-5
size: NA
length: 13
V: TRBV20-1
CDR3: CSAQDGVWQPQHF
DNA: TGCAGTGCTCAAGACGGGGTATGGCAGCCCCAGCATTTT

D: NA
J: TRBJ1-4
size: NA
length: 15
V: TRBV9
CDR3: CASSVTGSRDEKLFF
DNA: TGTGCCAGCAGCGTGACCGGGAGTAGGGATGAAAAACTGTTTTTT

D: NA
J: TRBJ1-5
size: NA
length: 15
V: TRBV6-1
CDR3: CASRRQDGSNQPQHF
DNA: TGTGCCAGCAGGCGACAGGACGGGAGCAATCAGCCCCAGCATTTT

D: NA
J: TRBJ2-5
size: few
length: 13
V: TRBV20-1
CDR3: CSAPGQLEETQYF
DNA: TGCAGTGCCCCAGGGCAGCTGGAAGAGACCCAGTACTTC

D: TRBD1
J: TRBJ2-1
size: NA
length: 14
V: TRBV5-1
CDR3: CASSPGTGTNEQFF
DNA: TGCGCCAGCAGCCCCGGGACAGGGACCAATGAGCAGTTCTTC

D: TRBD1
J: TRBJ2-7
size: NA
length: 14
V: TRBV12-3/TRBV12-4
CDR3: CASSLGDSLNEQYF
DNA: TGTGCCAGCAGTTTAGGGGACAGCTTGAACGAGCAGTACTTC

D: TRBD2
J: TRBJ2-1
size: few
length: 14
V: TRBV6-5
CDR3: CASSLARGYNEQFF
DNA: TGTGCCAGCAGCTTAGCGCGGGGGTACAATGAGCAGTTCTTC

D: NA
J: TRBJ2-3
size: NA
length: 14
V: TRBV20-1
CDR3: CSAARDLDTDTQYF
DNA: TGCAGTGCTGCCCGGGACTTAGACACAGATACGCAGTATTTT

D: NA
J: TRBJ1-2
size: NA
length: 13
V: TRBV6-5
CDR3: CASSPGHAGGYTF
DNA: TGTGCCAGCAGCCCGGGACACGCTGGTGGCTACACCTTC

D: NA
J: TRBJ2-5
size: few
length: 16
V: TRBV6-5
CDR3: CASSYSILGGRETQYF
DNA: TGTGCCAGCAGTTACTCCATTTTAGGGGGGCGAGAGACCCAGTACTTC

D: NA
J: TRBJ1-6
size: NA
length: 14
V: TRBV25-1
CDR3: CASSEGRNNSPLHF
DNA: TGTGCCAGCAGTGAGGGACGGAATAATTCACCCCTCCACTTT